This T cell receptor beta chain was obtained from a study of blood T cell repertoires in COVID-19. As for the study in general: Italy, Spain and the United States were the sources of the convalescent and acute COVID-19 samples.

Germline V gene lookup returns CDR1 KGHSH and CDR2 LQKENI. The CDR3 spans 17 residues. The V segment lost 3 bases and the J segment 1 base; nucleotides outside the gene matches: 6. The table came from immunoSEQ multiplex PCR; TCRdb's copy has only in-frame clones and leaves some out. The data contain around 180,000 clones, approximately 89% of them singletons. This TCR was sampled from a woman aged 40 to 50 with acute COVID-19. The chain has TRBV18 and TRBJ2-1; 10 nucleotides align to TRBD2. The sample comprised PBMCs or T cells enriched from blood (not recorded which). CDR3 DNA: TGTGCCAGCTCACCGGGAGTAGCGGGAGGATCCTACAATGAGCAGTTCTTC. It is translated as CASSPGVAGGSYNEQFF.